Listed below are T cell receptor beta chains from one sample, sequenced in a study of blood T cell repertoires in COVID-19. Generated by immunoSEQ multiplex PCR, the TCRdb table keeps only in-frame clones and is missing some. The sample holds some 87,000 clones, 85% to 95% seen once. Sequencing input: peripheral blood. These receptors were collected from a woman aged 60-75 years with active COVID-19. Both conserved end residues are part of each CDR3. Fields, in order: J gene, V gene, clone size, D gene, CDR3 protein, CDR3 DNA. D genes are given only for firm matches. Rows may omit the clone size; those that give it use once, few, many or a size class.

TRBJ2-3 TRBV12-3/TRBV12-4 - - CASSFQTDTQYF TGTGCCAGCAGTTTTCAAACAGATACGCAGTATTTT
TRBJ1-3 TRBV5-1 - - CASSSGESGNTIYF TGCGCCAGCAGCTCAGGGGAATCTGGAAACACCATATATTTT
TRBJ2-1 TRBV7-2 - TRBD2 CASSLLAGGPYNEQFF TGTGCCAGCAGCTTATTAGCGGGAGGTCCATACAATGAGCAGTTCTTC
TRBJ1-3 TRBV28 few TRBD1 CASSSTTDRGGNTIYF TGTGCCAGCAGTTCCACTACGGACAGGGGTGGAAACACCATATATTTT
TRBJ2-7 TRBV5-4 - TRBD1 CASRRGQGDYEQYF TGTGCCAGCAGAAGGGGACAGGGCGACTACGAGCAGTACTTC
TRBJ1-2 TRBV19 - - CASQIKTTIGGYTF TGTGCCAGTCAAATTAAGACTACTATCGGAGGCTACACCTTC
TRBJ1-2 TRBV30 - TRBD1 CAWSTRGLGYTF TGTGCCTGGAGTACCAGGGGGCTGGGCTACACCTTC
TRBJ1-2 TRBV5-6 - - CASSLEPGTLSDANYGYTF TGTGCCAGCAGCTTGGAACCCGGGACACTTTCCGATGCTAACTATGGCTACACCTTC
TRBJ1-2 TRBV10-3 - TRBD1 CAISESQGSGNYGYTF TGTGCCATCAGTGAGTCACAGGGGTCAGGGAACTATGGCTACACCTTC
TRBJ1-1 TRBV27 - TRBD1 CASSLSTGGGTEAFF TGTGCCAGCAGTTTATCGACAGGGGGCGGCACTGAAGCTTTCTTT
TRBJ1-5 TRBV5-1 - - CASSQDYSNQPQHF TGCGCCAGCAGCCAGGACTATAGCAATCAGCCCCAGCATTTT
TRBJ2-7 TRBV5-1 once TRBD1 CASSLDRGFSYEQYF TGCGCCAGCAGCTTGGACAGGGGCTTCTCCTACGAGCAGTACTTC
TRBJ2-7 TRBV3-1/TRBV3-2 - - CASSQVGGSGEQYF TGTGCCAGCAGCCAAGTGGGGGGTTCTGGCGAGCAGTACTTC
TRBJ1-1 TRBV2 - TRBD1 CASSRDRGGTEAFF TGTGCCAGCAGCCGGGACAGGGGAGGGACTGAAGCTTTCTTT
TRBJ2-5 TRBV10-3 few TRBD2 CAIRPSGGHQETQYF TGTGCCATCAGACCTAGCGGGGGCCACCAAGAGACCCAGTACTTC
TRBJ1-5 TRBV28 once - CASSTSLGSGPGQPQHF TGTGCCAGCAGCACTTCACTGGGGTCAGGCCCAGGGCAGCCCCAGCATTTT
TRBJ2-7 TRBV7-2 - TRBD2 CASSLDRLAGYEGQYF TGTGCCAGCAGCTTAGATAGGCTAGCGGGGTACGAAGGGCAGTACTTC
TRBJ2-5 TRBV29-1 - - CSVVRETQYF TGCAGCGTTGTTCGAGAGACCCAGTACTTC
TRBJ2-3 TRBV5-1 - TRBD2 CASSPGLAGGPSTDTQYF TGCGCCAGCAGCCCGGGACTAGCGGGGGGGCCTAGCACAGATACGCAGTATTTT
TRBJ1-5 TRBV28 - TRBD1 CASRLDRESANQPQHF TGTGCCAGCAGACTGGACAGGGAAAGTGCGAATCAGCCCCAGCATTTT
TRBJ2-7 TRBV7-2 - TRBD2 CASSPDGGSLYEQYF TGTGCCAGCAGCCCAGACGGGGGGAGTTTGTACGAGCAGTACTTC
TRBJ1-6 TRBV6-5 - TRBD1 CASSDRADNSPLHF TGTGCCAGCAGCGACAGGGCAGATAATTCACCCCTCCACTTT
TRBJ2-3 TRBV18 - TRBD1 CASSPQGTATADTQYF TGTGCCAGCTCACCACAAGGGACAGCAACCGCAGATACGCAGTATTTT
TRBJ2-7 TRBV7-9 once TRBD2 CASSSAGTSYEQYF TGTGCCAGCAGCTCAGCCGGGACTAGTTACGAGCAGTACTTC
TRBJ2-3 TRBV19 - - CASMGSRSTDTQYF TGTGCCAGTATGGGGAGTCGGAGCACAGATACGCAGTATTTT
TRBJ1-2 TRBV5-4 - TRBD1 CASSSRGDYGYTF TGTGCCAGCAGCTCCAGGGGGGACTATGGCTACACCTTC
TRBJ2-7 TRBV6-5 - TRBD1 CASSYSSQGVYEQYF TGTGCCAGCAGTTACTCGAGTCAGGGGGTCTACGAGCAGTACTTC
TRBJ2-1 TRBV5-8 - - CASSLSSSRGVSYNEQFF TGTGCCAGCAGCTTGTCAAGCAGTCGCGGCGTCTCCTACAATGAGCAGTTCTTC
TRBJ1-2 TRBV28 - TRBD1 CASSLLQGAAGYTF TGTGCCAGCAGTCTCCTGCAGGGGGCGGCCGGCTACACCTTC
TRBJ2-3 TRBV7-3 - TRBD2 CASSITGTSGRGTDTQYF TGTGCCAGCAGCATAACCGGGACTAGCGGGAGAGGGACAGATACGCAGTATTTT
TRBJ1-2 TRBV28 - TRBD1 CASSLGYGQGARGGYTF TGTGCCAGCAGCCTTGGGTACGGACAGGGGGCGCGGGGCGGCTACACCTTC
TRBJ2-4 TRBV6-1 - TRBD1 CASSERDRLAKNIQYF TGTGCCAGCAGTGAACGGGACAGACTAGCCAAAAACATTCAGTACTTC
TRBJ2-7 TRBV19 - TRBD2 CASSGTRSSHEQYF TGTGCCAGTAGCGGGACTAGAAGCTCTCACGAGCAGTACTTC
TRBJ1-5 TRBV2 - - CASSVGENQPQHF TGTGCCAGCAGTGTCGGTGAGAATCAGCCCCAGCATTTT